The present T cell receptor (beta chain) was sequenced within a study of control samples from healthy donors and cancer patients. Sequenced by immunoSEQ multiplex PCR; TCRdb stores in-frame clones only, minus some. The data contain around 100,000 clones, around nine tenths of them singletons. The V gene lost 4 bases and the J gene lost 7 bases, with 17 bases spanning the gap. From germline, CDR1 is MNHEY and CDR2 SVGAGI. CDR3 length: 16 amino acids. The sequence was obtained from a man in his sixties with lung cancer. The sequencing input was PBMCs. The rearrangement uses TRBV6-5 and TRBJ1-6; maybe TRBD1 (5 bases). CDR3 sequence: CASSSAGGGRNSPLHF. The CDR3 DNA reads TGTGCCAGCAGTTCCGCTGGGGGGGGAAGGAATTCACCCCTCCACTTT.